This TCR beta chain was captured in a study of cytomegalovirus exposure and HLA in healthy donors. V was clipped by 0 bases and J by 11 bases, with 13 bases between them. CDR3 length: 13 residues. CDR1 is ENHRY, CDR2 SYGVKD, per germline. PCR involved 60 Vbeta and 13 Jbeta primers. Repertoires were generated with immunoSEQ multiplex PCR, while TCRdb's copy carries only in-frame clones and drops some. The sample has 150,000 to 200,000 clones; more than 60% are singletons. The rearrangement uses TRBV10-3 and TRBJ1-1, with D unresolved. The source of this sequence is a male donor in good health and CMV-seronegative. The sequencing sample was made of PBMCs. The DNA of the CDR3 is TGTGCCATCAGTGAGTCCCATGGGCGGGAGGCTTTCTTT. It codes for CAISESHGREAFF.